What follows is one T cell receptor (beta chain) and its context. Its antigen is still unknown. Base qualities are not provided; no much larger clone lies one nucleotide away. V is pared back by 8 bases and J by 5 bases, with 15 bases lying between the germline termini. CDR1 and CDR2 (LNHDA, SQIVND) derive from the germline V gene (reference sequence). From cysteine to phenylalanine, the CDR3 is 13 amino acids long. Only the CDR3 region is kept as DNA, spanning 39 bases read in frame from base 1. The CDR3 regions of human TCRbeta chains were subjected to immunosequencing. The paper's processing steps were these. Repertoire TCRs were matched against a reference library of SARS-CoV-2-specific TCRs generated with the MIRA antigen-specificity platform. Breadth was defined as the fraction of unique TCRs that were SARS-CoV-2-associated, and depth was defined as the fraction of total T cells that were SARS-CoV-2-associated. Using the MIRA data, each spike-specific TCR was assigned both to the spike region to which the TCR was reactive and to a CD4 or CD8 class. Log10-transformed breadth and depth values were compared by one-way ANOVA with Sidak's multiple comparisons tests. TCRdb limited this immuneACCESS table to in-frame rearrangements with V and J called. A share of clones is missing; checked studies link under half to unresolved V genes, and the rest is unexplained. V and J calls plus clone size are reproduced from that table; the DNA served to infer D and trimming. A total of tens of thousands of clones appear in this sample, more than 75% of them only once. Together, the top ten hold 22% of the sample.

The sample originates from a study of T cell responses to AZD1222 COVID-19 vaccine (dated by TCRdb to 2020 to 2022). For context, the study as a whole: AZD1222 recipients whose second dose came at about 4 weeks and those whose second dose came at about 12 weeks were combined into one group, since spike-specific TCR depth and breadth did not differ between the two schedules. A total of 230 or so trial participants underwent TCR sequencing, of whom about 210 received two doses of AZD1222 and some 25 received two doses of the MenACWY control vaccine. Trial participants were enrolled by age into 18-55, 56-69 and 70-plus year subgroups, with 148, 28 and 57 TCR-sequenced participants respectively. Points the paper makes about the study in general: Most participants were white British and females outnumbered males, and the authors suggested that clonal diversity may have been underestimated. Vaccine-associated CD4 TCRs spanned the whole spike protein, with dominant responses in regions 160-218 and 743-854. In the small 56-69-year group, the increase in depth fell short of significance, most likely because of low power. Because no day 14 peak-response samples were available, the repertoires could be characterized only after the peak T cell response. Conclusions about previously exposed vaccinees are limited, since just five to seven AZD1222 recipients were seropositive for SARS-CoV-2 at baseline. After two AZD1222 doses, both the breadth and the depth of spike-specific TCRs were significantly higher than at day 0 and than in MenACWY recipients. Reportedly, almost half of the unique spike-specific TCRs recognized epitopes lying outside the regions that are mutated in the B.1.351 and B.1.1.7 variants.

In light of the paper, this sample's time point label describes: baseline before first vaccination. Vaccinee samples were obtained from the UK trials COV001 and COV002, which included a single-blind randomized controlled phase 2/3 trial of AZD1222 (ChAdOx1 nCoV-19) in healthy adults. For TCRbeta chain sequencing, PBMC samples from trial participants were taken at day 0 and at day 28 after the second dose. The V and J genes are TRBV19 and TRBJ1-1, with the D gene not confidently named. The receptor's source is an adult in good health. This material consisted of peripheral blood, taken on day 0 of AZD1222 vaccination. Here the CDR3 is given as CASDSRGNTEAFF. The nucleotide sequence reads as follows: TGTGCCAGTGACTCCCGGGGAAATACTGAAGCTTTCTTT.